These 12 T cell receptor beta chains were sequenced from one sample in a study of T cell clonality in common variable immunodeficiency. Using immunoSEQ multiplex PCR, the repertoire was profiled, and TCRdb retains in-frame clones only, with some absent. The sample holds over 50,000 clones, and no clone turns up only once. Sequenced material: peripheral blood mononuclear cells. The source of these receptors is a person between 18 and 75 years old in good health.

This clone was recorded many times. From the germline J gene comes the end of the CDR3, since the read stops 3 residues before it. J is TRBJ2-7 and V is TRBV19, with a possible D match to TRBD1 (7 bases). Germline lookup yields CDR1 LNHDA and CDR2 SQIVND (reference sequence). CDR3 length: 15 residues. V lost 5 bases, J lost 6 bases, and 20 bases lay in between. The CDR3 sequence is CASSVNRGGSGEQYF. The DNA read from the CDR3 is TGTGCCAGTAGTGTCAACAGGGGAGGCTCCGGCGAG. The full variable domain, in which reference TRBV19 and TRBJ2-7 provide the parts outside the CDR3, is DGGITQSPKYLFRKEGQNVTLSCEQNLNHDAMYWYRQDPGQGLRLIYYSQIVNDFQKGDIAEGYSVSREKKESFPLTVTSAQKNPTAFYLCASSVNRGGSGEQYFGPGTRLTVT.

This clone has only a few counts. The read ends 3 residues before the CDR3 terminus; that terminus is restored from the germline J gene. This chain joins TRBV11-3 and TRBJ2-1; D uncertain. The V gene lost 3 bases and the J gene lost 0 bases, with 3 bases spanning the gap. Germline values: CDR1 SGHNT, CDR2 YENEEA. This CDR3 region has 13 residues. This CDR3 reads CASSFGSYNEQFF. The CDR3 DNA, read in part, is TGTGCCAGCAGCTTCGGCTCCTACAATGAG.

There are a few counts of this clone. With the read ending 3 residues before the CDR3 end, the germline J gene is used to fill in that end. The rearrangement uses TRBV7-9 and TRBJ2-2; no clear D. This CDR3 has 14 amino acids. Deletions cut 3 bases from V and 4 bases from J, with 9 bases between. Germline V gives CDR1 SEHNR, CDR2 FQNEAQ (reference sequence). The CDR3 spells CASSFYGGTGELFF. The part of the CDR3 DNA that was read is TGTGCCAGCAGCTTTTATGGCGGCACCGGGGAG.

This clone was seen only a few times. Read sequence stops 3 residues before the CDR3 end, and the germline J gene provides the missing end. The chain links TRBV7-9 to TRBJ2-5; D is perhaps TRBD2 (5 bases). In germline, CDR1 is SEHNR, CDR2 FQNEAQ (reference sequence). This CDR3 region has 13 residues. V dropped 8 bases and J dropped 2 bases, with 12 bases sitting between them. The CDR3 bases that were read are TGTGCCAGCGCTAATTCGGGGCAAGAGACC. Its translation: CASANSGQET. The CDR3 as a whole reads CASANSGQETQYF.

In its sample, this clone was seen a few times. The part of the CDR3 DNA that was read is TGTGCCAGCAGCTTAGCCCGGGACAGCCGAATTTGGGGC. Amino acid sequence: CASSLARDSRIWG. The CDR3 in full is CASSLARDSRIWGYTF. The chain recombines TRBV7-8 with TRBJ1-2; 7 positions match TRBD1. The read terminates 3 residues before the CDR3 end, so the remaining end is supplied by the germline J gene. From germline, CDR1 is SGHVS and CDR2 FQNEAQ. CDR3 length: 16 residues. The variable domain in full, completed from reference TRBV7-8 and TRBJ1-2, reads GAGVSQSPRYKVAKRGQDVALRCDPISGHVSLFWYQQALGQGPEFLTYFQNEAQLDKSGLPSDRFFAERPEGSVSTLKIQRTQQEDSAVYLCASSLARDSRIWGYTFGSGTRLTVV.

The sample holds many counts of this clone. The CDR3 is cut off 3 residues early in the read; its end comes from the germline J gene. The chain employs TRBV2 and TRBJ2-2; 10 bases map to TRBD2. J was trimmed by 8 bases and V by 2 bases; bases with no gene match: 5. The CDR3 spans 15 residues. Per germline, CDR1 SNHLY and CDR2 FYNNEI. Partial CDR3 DNA: TGTGCCAGCAGTGAAACCCTAGCGGGAGTAGGGGAG. It encodes CASSETLAGVGE. The complete CDR3 sequence is CASSETLAGVGELFF.

This clone was detected ten times or more. The DNA ends 3 residues before the CDR3 does, and the rest of the CDR3 is filled in from the germline J gene. The chain combines TRBV20-1 with TRBJ2-3; TRBD2 might be the D (6 bases). Trimming shortened V by 1 base and J by 0 bases, and 11 bases separated the two germline ends. The germline V gene encodes CDR1 DFQATT and CDR2 SNEGSKA (reference sequence). The CDR3 extends over 15 amino acids. Partial CDR3 DNA: TGCAGTGCTAGAGTAGCGGAGACTAGCACAGATACG. Translation: CSARVAETSTDT. The CDR3 in its entirety is CSARVAETSTDTQYF.

This clone came up many times. The DNA ends 3 residues before the CDR3 does, and the rest of the CDR3 is filled in from the germline J gene. The chain is built from TRBV20-1 and TRBJ1-1; 7 nucleotides agree with TRBD1. The germline gives CDR1 DFQATT, CDR2 SNEGSKA (reference sequence). The CDR3 has 15 residues. Unmatched junction bases numbered 9, after V lost 4 bases and J lost 1 base. The chain's CDR3 is CSATRQGPSNTEAFF. The CDR3 DNA, read in part, is TGCAGTGCTACCAGACAGGGACCATCGAACACTGAA.

This clone was detected a few times. The read ends 3 residues early relative to the CDR3; the germline J gene fills the gap. This same CDR3 is encoded by further DNA sequences in the sample. The V call is TRBV7-9, the J call TRBJ2-1, with 7 bases identical to TRBD2. The CDR3 has 14 residues. Losses at the gene ends were 0 bases for V and 5 bases for J; bases not matched to a gene: 1. From germline, CDR1 is SEHNR and CDR2 FQNEAQ (reference sequence). The CDR3 bases that were read are TGTGCCAGCAGCTTAGCGCTAGCGGACAATGAG. This gives the protein CASSLALADNE. The full CDR3 protein reads CASSLALADNEQFF.

This clone has ten or more counts. CDR3 amino acids: CASSQETGKGYGYTF. The part of the CDR3 DNA that was read is TGCGCCAGCAGCCAAGAGACAGGGAAGGGCTATGGC. This chain joins TRBV4-1 and TRBJ1-2; 7 bases map to TRBD1. The CDR3 end is not reached by the read, which stops 3 residues before it; the germline J gene fills it in. The CDR3 totals 15 residues. CDR1 MGHRA and CDR2 YSYEKL come from the germline V gene. With V trimmed by 0 bases and J by 4 bases, 5 bases remained unmatched.

This clone was observed at least ten times. The read terminates 3 residues before the CDR3 end, so the remaining end is supplied by the germline J gene. The chain has TRBV5-1 and TRBJ1-1; D is possibly TRBD1 (6 bases). This CDR3 has 14 amino acids. V dropped 3 bases and J dropped 6 bases, with 15 bases sitting between them. Germline lookup yields CDR1 SGHRS and CDR2 YFSETQ. The CDR3 reads CASSWGLDGSEAFF. The DNA read from the CDR3 is TGCGCCAGCAGCTGGGGGCTTGACGGGTCTGAA.

This clone was recorded at least ten times. The CDR3 extends 3 residues past the end of the read, so its final part is completed from the germline J gene. The chain carries TRBV19 and TRBJ2-1; 8 bases map to TRBD2. Germline V gene sequence: CDR1 LNHDA, CDR2 SQIVND (reference sequence). The V segment lost 1 base and the J segment 0 bases; nucleotides outside the gene matches: 2. This CDR3 comprises 16 residues. The covered CDR3 bases are TGTGCCAGTAGTATAGGGAGCGGGGGCTCCTACAATGAG. Encoded protein: CASSIGSGGSYNE. The full CDR3 is CASSIGSGGSYNEQFF.